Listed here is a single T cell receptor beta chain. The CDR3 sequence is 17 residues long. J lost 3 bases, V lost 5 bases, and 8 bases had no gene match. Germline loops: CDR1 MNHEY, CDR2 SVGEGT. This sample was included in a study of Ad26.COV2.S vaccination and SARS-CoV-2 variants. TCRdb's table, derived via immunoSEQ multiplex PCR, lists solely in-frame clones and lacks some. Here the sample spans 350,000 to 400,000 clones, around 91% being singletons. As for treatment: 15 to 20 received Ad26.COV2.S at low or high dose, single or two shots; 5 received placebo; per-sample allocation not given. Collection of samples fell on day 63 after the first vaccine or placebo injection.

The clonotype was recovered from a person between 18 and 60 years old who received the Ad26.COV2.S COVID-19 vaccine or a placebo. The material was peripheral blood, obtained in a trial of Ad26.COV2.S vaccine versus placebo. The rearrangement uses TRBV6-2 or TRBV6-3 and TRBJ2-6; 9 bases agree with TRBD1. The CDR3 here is CASSHPDRGDGANVLTF. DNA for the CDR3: TGTGCCAGCAGTCACCCGGACAGGGGAGATGGGGCCAACGTCCTGACTTTC.